The clone carrying this T cell receptor beta chain was seen a few times. These data belong to a study of CD4 and CD8 cells across lung adenocarcinoma regions. TCRdb reprocessed the PCR reads via MiXCR and lists one record per CDR3 protein. Of about 19,000 distinct CDR3 sequences detected, about half appear once; the ten largest clones hold roughly 19%. Trimming pared 2 bases from V and 10 bases from J, leaving 12 bases between. Germline V gene sequence: CDR1 MNHEY, CDR2 SMNVEV (reference sequence). This CDR3 region has 14 residues. This receptor was obtained from a male donor with lung adenocarcinoma. The CD4 and CD8 labels of this study may be unreliable. The chain links TRBV27 to TRBJ1-6; weak D call: TRBD1 (6 bases). The specimen was CD4+ T cells from the margin of a lung tumor. The CDR3 reads CASSLGGKGSPLHF. The CDR3 region has the DNA TGTGCCAGCAGTTTAGGGGGCAAAGGGTCACCCCTCCACTTT.